One and the same sample provided the 32 T cell receptor beta chains below, sequenced in a study of T cell repertoires in cytomegalovirus infection (dated by TCRdb to between 2017 and 2020). The run used an Illumina HiSeq 1500. In TCRdb, the public reads were trimmed at Q25 with fastp and aligned with MiXCR, with productive beta chains retained. One record per CDR3 amino acid sequence lists the most common genes and DNA. Within this sample are some 400,000 distinct CDR3 sequences, with 15% to 20% of them counted one time only. Approximately 10% of the sample belongs to the ten largest clones. What was sequenced was PBMCs. The receptor source for this set is a human donor in good health (CMV status not recorded). Some clones in this sample may be carry-over from other donors' samples.

V and J are TRBV2 and TRBJ2-5; a possible D gene is TRBD2 (6 bases). Germline V gene sequence: CDR1 SNHLY, CDR2 FYNNEI. The CDR3 loop spans 14 amino acids. The V end was cut by 7 bases, the J end by 5 bases, with 17 bases between. The CDR3 loop reads CASKGTRAGETQYF. For the CDR3, the DNA is TGTGCCAGCAAGGGCACACGCGCGGGGGAGACCCAGTACTTC.

V usage is TRBV19 and J usage is TRBJ2-2, with D unresolved. The CDR3 totals 13 residues. Per germline, CDR1 LNHDA and CDR2 SQIVND (reference sequence). With 3 bases removed from V and 8 bases from J, the gap between germline ends came to 10 bases. The CDR3 coding sequence is TGTGCCAGTAGTATTGTTAGCCCGGGGGAGCTGTTTTTT. Translated: CASSIVSPGELFF.

This clonotype was seen repeatedly, ten times or more. The chain has TRBV5-4 and TRBJ2-1; 10 nucleotides agree with TRBD1. From germline, CDR1 is SGHNT and CDR2 YYREEE (reference sequence). This CDR3 spans 15 amino acids. V was pared by 3 bases and J by 3 bases, with 3 bases of the junction left unmatched. The CDR3 loop reads CASSSRDRGYNEQFF. The CDR3 nucleotides are TGTGCCAGCAGCTCCCGGGACAGGGGCTACAATGAGCAGTTCTTC.

There are a few counts of this clonotype. The rearrangement uses TRBV7-2 and TRBJ2-1; D ambiguous. V was clipped by 2 bases and J by 6 bases, with 14 bases between them. Per germline, CDR1 SGHTA and CDR2 FQGNSA. This CDR3 has 15 residues. CDR3 coding DNA: TGTGCCAGCAGCTTAATGGAGACCAGTCTCAATGAGCAGTTCTTC. It encodes CASSLMETSLNEQFF. The full variable domain, with the rest looked up from reference TRBV7-2 and TRBJ2-1, is GAGVSQSPSNKVTEKGKDVELRCDPISGHTALYWYRQSLGQGLEFLIYFQGNSAPDKSGLPSDRFSAERTGGSVSTLTIQRTQQEDSAVYLCASSLMETSLNEQFFGPGTRLTVL.

The V and J genes are TRBV11-2 and TRBJ2-2; maybe TRBD2 (6 bases). From germline, CDR1 is SGHAT and CDR2 FQNNGV. V was clipped by 3 bases and J by 2 bases, with 16 bases between them. The CDR3 spans 17 residues. CDR3 region: CASSFPGRTPNTGELFF. DNA for the CDR3: TGTGCCAGCAGCTTCCCCGGGAGAACACCTAACACCGGGGAGCTGTTTTTT.

This clonotype was seen at least ten times. This chain links TRBV4-2 with TRBJ2-5, with D hard to call. This CDR3 comprises 16 residues. V shed 4 bases and J shed 1 base, with 16 bases lying between them. In germline, CDR1 is LGHNA, CDR2 YNFKEQ. The CDR3 DNA reads as TGTGCCAGCAGCCCGAGTAGTGGAGCCACCCAAGAGACCCAGTACTTC. Translated: CASSPSSGATQETQYF.

This clonotype was seen repeatedly, ten times or more. J is TRBJ2-3 and V is TRBV7-8, with D uncertain. In germline, CDR1 is SGHVS, CDR2 FQNEAQ. This CDR3 comprises 14 residues. The V end was cut by 5 bases, the J end by 0 bases, with 9 bases between. The CDR3 region is CASSPLGSTDTQYF. DNA for the CDR3: TGTGCCAGCAGCCCTCTTGGAAGCACAGATACGCAGTATTTT.

In its sample, this clonotype was seen many times. V usage is TRBV7-8 and J usage is TRBJ2-1, with D possibly TRBD2 on 5 matching bases. Trimming removed 6 bases at V and 6 bases at J, with 9 bases between. The CDR3 is made up of 12 amino acids. Germline loops: CDR1 SGHVS, CDR2 FQNEAQ. The CDR3 loop reads CASRPGGNEQFF. The CDR3 nucleotides are TGTGCCAGCAGACCCGGAGGCAATGAGCAGTTCTTC.

Only a few counts were recorded for this clonotype. The genes are TRBV12-3 or TRBV12-4 and TRBJ2-1; a weak D match, TRBD2 (6 bases). The V end lost 5 bases, the J end lost 0 bases, and 11 bases lay between the germline ends. The CDR3 has 15 amino acids. CDR3 region: CASSAGRFSYNEQFF. The CDR3 region has the DNA TGTGCCAGCAGTGCGGGGAGGTTCTCCTACAATGAGCAGTTCTTC.

This clonotype was seen many times. The V gene is TRBV7-2, the J gene TRBJ2-3; the D is unclear. V was pared by 6 bases and J by 2 bases, with 6 bases between. This CDR3 has 12 residues. The germline CDR1 and CDR2 sequences are SGHTA and FQGNSA. As DNA, the CDR3 is TGTGCCAGCAGAACTTACACAGATACGCAGTATTTT. Amino acid sequence: CASRTYTDTQYF. Based on the CDR3 plus reference TRBV7-2 and TRBJ2-3, the full variable domain is GAGVSQSPSNKVTEKGKDVELRCDPISGHTALYWYRQSLGQGLEFLIYFQGNSAPDKSGLPSDRFSAERTGGSVSTLTIQRTQQEDSAVYLCASRTYTDTQYFGPGTRLTVL.

This sequence joins TRBV6-8 and TRBJ2-3; 7 nucleotides match TRBD2. The CDR3 sequence is 15 residues long. V shed 6 bases and J 5 bases; nucleotides not matched to a gene: 11. Germline-derived CDR1 and CDR2 are MNHGY and SAAAGT. This chain's CDR3 is CASSSRPSGGDTQYF. CDR3 coding DNA: TGTGCCAGCAGCTCCCGGCCTAGCGGCGGAGATACGCAGTATTTT.

The genes are TRBV18 and TRBJ2-2, with D hard to call. The CDR3 length is 16 residues. Germline loops: CDR1 KGHSH, CDR2 LQKENI. Trimming left V 3 bases short and J 4 bases short, with 15 bases between. The CDR3 DNA reads TGTGCCAGCTCACCGTTCGGACCGGACGTCACCGGGGAGCTGTTTTTT. Translating it yields CASSPFGPDVTGELFF.

This clonotype has just a few counts. The rearrangement uses TRBV6-2 or TRBV6-3 and TRBJ2-7, with unresolved D. V was pared by 6 bases and J by 3 bases, with 6 bases between. Germline lookup yields CDR1 MNHEY and CDR2 SVGEGT. CDR3 length: 11 amino acids. The CDR3 loop reads CASSNHYEQYF. CDR3 nucleotides: TGTGCCAGCAGCAACCACTACGAGCAGTACTTC.

This clonotype was detected only a few times. V is TRBV19 and J is TRBJ1-2, with D hard to call. V was shortened by 7 bases and J by 2 bases, with 8 bases between the two germline ends. The CDR3 runs to 12 residues. Germline-derived CDR1 and CDR2 are LNHDA and SQIVND (reference sequence). The CDR3 coding sequence is TGTGCCAGTATCGGGCCGAACTATGGCTACACCTTC. Amino acid sequence: CASIGPNYGYTF.

In its sample, this clonotype was seen many times. The rearrangement uses TRBV4-2 and TRBJ1-6; the D gene is possibly TRBD1 (5 bases). V dropped 2 bases and J dropped 4 bases, with 15 bases sitting between them. This CDR3 spans 17 amino acids. Looked up from germline, CDR1 is LGHNA and CDR2 is YNFKEQ. The CDR3 sequence: CASSQPQGRTYNSPLHF. The CDR3, as DNA: TGTGCCAGCAGCCAACCCCAGGGACGGACGTATAATTCACCCCTCCACTTT.

This chain connects TRBV6-6 to TRBJ1-2; D not certain. CDR3 length equals 13 residues. Germline CDR1 reads MNHNY; CDR2 reads SVGAGI (reference sequence). Trimming removed 2 bases at V and 6 bases at J, with 10 bases between. The CDR3 region has the DNA TGTGCCAGCAGTTACGGGCGGAGGGATGGCTACACCTTC. Translated: CASSYGRRDGYTF.

The V call is TRBV28, the J call TRBJ2-7; no reliable D call. The CDR3 covers 12 residues. The V end lost 1 base, the J end lost 5 bases, and 6 bases lay between the germline ends. Germline V CDR1 and CDR2: MDHEN, SYDVKM. CDR3 loop: CASSLFRNEQYF. Written as DNA, the CDR3 is TGTGCCAGCAGTTTATTTCGGAACGAGCAGTACTTC. The variable domain in full, completed from reference TRBV28 and TRBJ2-7, reads DVKVTQSSRYLVKRTGEKVFLECVQDMDHENMFWYRQDPGLGLRLIYFSYDVKMKEKGDIPEGYSVSREKKERFSLILESASTNQTSMYLCASSLFRNEQYFGPGTRLTVT.

V and J are TRBV6-2 or TRBV6-3 and TRBJ2-1, with 12 bases lining up with TRBD2. Trimming took 4 bases from V and 4 from J; bases not matched to a gene: 8. The germline V gene encodes CDR1 MNHEY and CDR2 SVGEGT. This CDR3 comprises 17 residues. The CDR3 coding sequence is TGTGCCAGCAGTTCTCCTAGCGGGGGGGCCGGTTACAATGAGCAGTTCTTC. Encoded protein: CASSSPSGGAGYNEQFF.

In its sample, this clonotype was seen a few times. The rearrangement uses TRBV19 and TRBJ2-7; TRBD1 aligns across 8 bases. The trim removed 4 bases at V and 3 bases at J, leaving 11 bases unmatched. This CDR3 has 16 residues. Germline assignment: CDR1 LNHDA and CDR2 SQIVND (reference sequence). Here the CDR3 reads CASSNPWTGKFYEQYF. CDR3 bases: TGTGCCAGTAGTAATCCTTGGACAGGGAAATTCTACGAGCAGTACTTC. Variable domain in full (rest from reference TRBV19 and TRBJ2-7): DGGITQSPKYLFRKEGQNVTLSCEQNLNHDAMYWYRQDPGQGLRLIYYSQIVNDFQKGDIAEGYSVSREKKESFPLTVTSAQKNPTAFYLCASSNPWTGKFYEQYFGPGTRLTVT.

The genes are TRBV4-2 and TRBJ2-3; no definite D call. CDR1 is LGHNA, CDR2 YNFKEQ, per germline. V dropped 0 bases and J dropped 2 bases, with 9 bases sitting between them. The CDR3 loop spans 15 amino acids. CDR3 sequence: CASSQEAKSTDTQYF. DNA for the CDR3: TGTGCCAGCAGCCAAGAGGCCAAGTCCACAGATACGCAGTATTTT.

This clonotype was picked up many times. The chain joins TRBV6-2 or TRBV6-3 to TRBJ2-3; 10 bases line up with TRBD2. Losses at the gene ends were 2 bases for V and 1 base for J; bases not matched to a gene: 3. CDR1 and CDR2 (germline): MNHEY, SVGEGT. This CDR3 comprises 16 residues. Here the CDR3 reads CASSYLAGVGTDTQYF. In nucleotides, the CDR3 is TGTGCCAGCAGTTACCTAGCGGGAGTAGGCACAGATACGCAGTATTTT.

The chain uses TRBV7-2 and TRBJ2-7; 8 nucleotides match TRBD2. V lost 0 bases, J lost 3 bases, and 4 bases stayed unmatched. The CDR3 loop spans 15 amino acids. Germline values: CDR1 SGHTA, CDR2 FQGNSA. The CDR3 region is CASSLASGANYEQYF. DNA for the CDR3: TGTGCCAGCAGCTTAGCTAGCGGGGCAAACTACGAGCAGTACTTC.

The chain uses TRBV2 and TRBJ2-7; D gene uncertain. V was pared by 0 bases and J by 6 bases, with 6 bases between. Per the germline V gene, CDR1 is SNHLY and CDR2 is FYNNEI. The CDR3 is 12 residues long. The DNA of the CDR3 is TGTGCCAGCAGTGAAGCGGGGTTCGAGCAGTACTTC. Protein: CASSEAGFEQYF.

The rearrangement uses TRBV9 and TRBJ1-2; no firm D call. Trimming left V 4 bases short and J 8 bases short, with 15 bases between. Per the germline V gene, CDR1 is SGDLS and CDR2 is YYNGEE. This CDR3 has 13 amino acids. This CDR3 reads CASSSSPFGGYTF. CDR3 sequence (DNA): TGTGCCAGCAGCTCAAGTCCCTTTGGGGGCTACACCTTC.

The chain has TRBV5-1 and TRBJ1-1; D is uncertain. The germline V gene encodes CDR1 SGHRS and CDR2 YFSETQ. The CDR3 sequence is 13 residues long. The germline V and J ends were trimmed by 5 bases and 5 bases, with 13 bases remaining between them. CDR3 sequence reads: CASRLTSGTEAFF. CDR3 in DNA: TGCGCCAGCAGGCTCACTTCGGGGACTGAAGCTTTCTTT.

This chain joins TRBV18 and TRBJ1-1, with TRBD1 identical over 8 bases. V lost 3 bases and J lost 4; bases outside the gene matches: 4. The germline gives CDR1 KGHSH, CDR2 LQKENI. This CDR3 has 14 amino acids. The CDR3 bases are TGTGCCAGCTCACCTGACAGGGGAAGCACTGAAGCTTTCTTT. Its protein product is CASSPDRGSTEAFF. The full variable domain, in which reference TRBV18 and TRBJ1-1 provide the parts outside the CDR3, is NAGVMQNPRHLVRRRGQEARLRCSPMKGHSHVYWYRQLPEEGLKFMVYLQKENIIDESGMPKERFSAEFPKEGPSILRIQQVVRGDSAAYFCASSPDRGSTEAFFGQGTRLTVV.

This clonotype was seen repeatedly, ten times or more. The chain recombines TRBV6-1 with TRBJ2-2; 7 nucleotides line up with TRBD2. The CDR3 is made up of 13 amino acids. Germline values: CDR1 MNHNS, CDR2 SASEGT. The trim removed 8 bases at V and 1 base at J, leaving 1 base unmatched. The CDR3 region is CASPSGNTGELFF. The CDR3 nucleotides read TGTGCCAGCCCTAGCGGGAACACCGGGGAGCTGTTTTTT.

This clonotype was counted ten times or more. The gene calls are TRBV12-3 or TRBV12-4 and TRBJ1-1, with 11 bases identical to TRBD1. The CDR3 extends over 14 amino acids. V shed 7 bases, J shed 4 bases, and the junction held 5 bases outside the gene matches. The CDR3 coding sequence is TGTGCCAGCAAGGTGGGACAGGGGGGCACTGAAGCTTTCTTT. Its protein product is CASKVGQGGTEAFF.

This clonotype was seen a handful of times. The chain combines TRBV10-2 with TRBJ2-7, with D unclear. In germline, CDR1 is WSHSY, CDR2 SAAADI. The CDR3 has 13 residues. Trimming removed 6 bases at V and 2 bases at J, with 11 bases between. The CDR3 DNA reads TGCGCCAGCAGAGGTAGCACCGCCTACGAGCAGTACTTC. Protein product: CASRGSTAYEQYF.

This clonotype showed up many times. The chain is built from TRBV7-2 and TRBJ1-4, with D possibly matching TRBD1 (6 bases). The germline V gene has CDR1 SGHTA and CDR2 FQGNSA. The V and J ends lost 5 bases and 0 bases respectively, with 10 bases between them. This CDR3 is built from 15 residues. CDR3 sequence: CASSRQESTNEKLFF. The CDR3 DNA reads as TGTGCCAGCAGCCGACAGGAGTCAACTAATGAAAAACTGTTTTTT. Full variable domain (outside the CDR3, taken from reference TRBV7-2 and TRBJ1-4): GAGVSQSPSNKVTEKGKDVELRCDPISGHTALYWYRQSLGQGLEFLIYFQGNSAPDKSGLPSDRFSAERTGGSVSTLTIQRTQQEDSAVYLCASSRQESTNEKLFFGSGTQLSVL.

The V call is TRBV2, the J call TRBJ2-7; a weak D match, TRBD1 (7 bases). The CDR3 consists of 14 residues. Trimming shortened V by 4 bases and J by 6 bases, and 16 bases separated the two germline ends. CDR1 SNHLY and CDR2 FYNNEI come from the germline V gene. The CDR3 bases are TGTGCCAGCAGTGGGGGACTGACAGGGTCCGAGCAGTACTTC. It is translated as CASSGGLTGSEQYF.

In its sample, this clonotype was seen a few times. V is TRBV7-9 and J is TRBJ1-6, with 7 bases fitting TRBD1. With 4 bases clipped from V and 1 base from J, the junction kept 4 bases outside the gene matches. The CDR3 sequence is 16 residues long. Germline loops: CDR1 SEHNR, CDR2 FQNEAQ (reference sequence). The CDR3 reads CASSSGQKSYNSPLHF. CDR3 sequence (DNA): TGTGCCAGCAGCTCGGGACAGAAATCCTATAATTCACCCCTCCACTTT.